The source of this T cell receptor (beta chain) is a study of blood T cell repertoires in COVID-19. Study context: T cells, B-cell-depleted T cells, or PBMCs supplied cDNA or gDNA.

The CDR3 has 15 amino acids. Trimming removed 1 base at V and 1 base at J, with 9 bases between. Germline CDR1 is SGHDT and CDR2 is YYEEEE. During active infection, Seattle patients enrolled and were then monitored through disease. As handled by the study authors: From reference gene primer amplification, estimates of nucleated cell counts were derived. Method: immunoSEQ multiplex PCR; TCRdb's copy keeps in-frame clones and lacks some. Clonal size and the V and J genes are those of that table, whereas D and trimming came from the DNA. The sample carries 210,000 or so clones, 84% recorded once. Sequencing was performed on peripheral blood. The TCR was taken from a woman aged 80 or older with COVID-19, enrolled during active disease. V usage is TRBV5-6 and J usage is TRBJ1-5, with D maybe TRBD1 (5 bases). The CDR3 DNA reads TGTGCCAGCAGCTTGCTATCAGGGAGCAATCAGCCCCAGCATTTT. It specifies CASSLLSGSNQPQHF.